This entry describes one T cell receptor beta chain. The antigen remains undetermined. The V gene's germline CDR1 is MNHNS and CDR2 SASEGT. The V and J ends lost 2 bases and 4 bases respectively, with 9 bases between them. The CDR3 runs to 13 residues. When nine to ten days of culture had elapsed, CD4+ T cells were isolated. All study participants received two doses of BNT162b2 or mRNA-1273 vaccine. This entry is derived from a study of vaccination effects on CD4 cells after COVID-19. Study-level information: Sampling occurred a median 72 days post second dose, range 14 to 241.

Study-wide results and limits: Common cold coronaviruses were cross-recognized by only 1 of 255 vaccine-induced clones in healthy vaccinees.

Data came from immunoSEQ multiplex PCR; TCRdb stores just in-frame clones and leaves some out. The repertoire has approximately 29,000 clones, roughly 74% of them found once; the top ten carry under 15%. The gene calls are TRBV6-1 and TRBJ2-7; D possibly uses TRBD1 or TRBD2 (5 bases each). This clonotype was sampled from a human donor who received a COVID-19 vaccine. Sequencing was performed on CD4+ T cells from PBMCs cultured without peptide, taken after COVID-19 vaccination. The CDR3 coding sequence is TGTGCCAGCAGTGAATGGGGGTCGTACGAGCAGTACTTC. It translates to CASSEWGSYEQYF.